Listed below are T cell receptor beta chains from one sample, sequenced in a study of blood T cell repertoires in COVID-19. Assay: immunoSEQ multiplex PCR; the TCRdb copy retains only in-frame clones and omits some. The table includes a few hundred thousand clones, about 87% detected once. Sequencing input: peripheral blood. Receptors were obtained from a human donor in a cohort sampled during active COVID-19. Both conserved end residues are part of each CDR3. D genes are given only for firm matches. Part of the rows lack a size; the others show once, few, many or a class for expanded clones.

length,D,V,J,size,CDR3,DNA
19,TRBD2,TRBV11-2,TRBJ2-1,-,CASSLTTGGPSLLYNEQFF,TGTGCCAGCAGCTTAACAACGGGAGGGCCCTCACTACTATACAATGAGCAGTTCTTC
16,TRBD2,TRBV4-2,TRBJ2-5,-,CASSQGTSGGQETQYF,TGTGCCAGCAGCCAAGGGACTAGCGGGGGCCAAGAGACCCAGTACTTC
13,-,TRBV2,TRBJ2-5,-,CASKWRYQETQYF,TGTGCCAGCAAATGGCGGTACCAAGAGACCCAGTACTTC
14,-,TRBV16,TRBJ2-1,-,CASSPWRADNEQFF,TGTGCCAGCAGCCCCTGGCGGGCTGACAATGAGCAGTTCTTC
15,-,TRBV5-6,TRBJ2-1,-,CASSLARPLGHEQFF,TGTGCCAGCAGCTTGGCCCGGCCCCTAGGTCATGAGCAGTTCTTC
17,TRBD2,TRBV6-2/TRBV6-3,TRBJ2-3,-,CASSQGLAGGPADTQYF,TGTGCCAGCAGCCAGGGACTAGCGGGAGGGCCGGCAGATACGCAGTATTTT
10,-,TRBV29-1,TRBJ1-1,-,CSVLQAKAFF,TGCAGCGTTTTGCAAGCGAAAGCTTTCTTT
15,TRBD2,TRBV10-1,TRBJ2-7,-,CASSDETSGTYEQYF,TGCGCCAGCAGTGACGAGACTAGCGGAACCTACGAGCAGTACTTC
14,TRBD2,TRBV28,TRBJ2-3,-,CASKEAGGSDTQYF,TGTGCCAGCAAAGAAGCGGGGGGCAGCGATACGCAGTATTTT
16,TRBD1,TRBV24-1,TRBJ1-5,-,CATSDLHRDRDQPQHF,TGTGCCACCAGTGATTTGCACAGGGACAGGGATCAGCCCCAGCATTTT
15,-,TRBV24-1,TRBJ2-7,once,CATSDLRLSSYEQYF,TGTGCCACCAGTGATTTGAGACTGTCTTCCTACGAGCAGTACTTC
13,-,TRBV12-3/TRBV12-4,TRBJ2-1,-,CASSFQRVNEQFF,TGTGCCAGCAGTTTTCAGCGGGTCAATGAGCAGTTCTTC
15,-,TRBV15,TRBJ1-5,-,CATSREGVRNQPQHF,TGTGCCACCAGCAGAGAAGGGGTGAGGAATCAGCCCCAGCATTTT
17,TRBD2,TRBV11-2,TRBJ2-5,-,CASSLNLAGAYQETQYF,TGTGCCAGCAGCTTAAACCTAGCGGGGGCATACCAAGAGACCCAGTACTTC
16,-,TRBV7-9,TRBJ2-3,-,CASSLVVSLAVDTQYF,TGTGCCAGCAGCTTAGTGGTCAGTCTAGCTGTGGATACGCAGTATTTT
15,TRBD1,TRBV19,TRBJ1-6,-,CASSSFGTGVSPLHF,TGTGCCAGTAGTAGTTTTGGGACAGGGGTTTCACCCCTCCACTTT
17,TRBD2,TRBV27,TRBJ2-3,-,CASSLTDVGLLTDTQYF,TGTGCCAGCAGTCTGACGGATGTGGGACTATTGACAGATACGCAGTATTTT
16,TRBD1,TRBV3-1/TRBV3-2,TRBJ2-3,-,CASSHWRDRDTDTQYF,TGTGCCAGCAGCCACTGGCGGGACAGGGATACAGATACGCAGTATTTT
16,TRBD2,TRBV24-1,TRBJ2-3,-,CATSDRTSGITDTQYF,TGTGCCACCAGTGACCGGACTAGCGGGATCACAGATACGCAGTATTTT
13,TRBD1,TRBV6-5,TRBJ1-1,-,CASSSRGPAEAFF,TGTGCCAGCAGCTCCAGGGGGCCCGCTGAAGCTTTCTTT
16,-,TRBV7-9,TRBJ1-1,-,CASSLAGLLMNTEAFF,TGTGCCAGCAGCTTAGCGGGGCTACTTATGAACACTGAAGCTTTCTTT
15,-,TRBV5-1,TRBJ1-4,-,CASSIGGSSNEKLFF,TGCGCCAGCAGCATAGGGGGAAGCAGTAATGAAAAACTGTTTTTT
11,TRBD1,TRBV20-1,TRBJ2-5,-,CSANRGETQYF,TGCAGTGCCAACAGGGGGGAGACCCAGTACTTC
15,-,TRBV7-9,TRBJ2-2,few,CASSPQGDSRRELFF,TGTGCCAGCAGCCCCCAAGGGGATAGTCGCAGGGAGCTGTTTTTT
15,TRBD1,TRBV7-6,TRBJ1-2,-,CASSLGLRTGEGYTF,TGTGCCAGCAGCTTAGGTTTGCGGACAGGGGAAGGCTACACCTTC
12,-,TRBV2,TRBJ2-2,-,CASSAGPGELFF,TGTGCCAGCAGTGCTGGCCCCGGGGAGCTGTTTTTT
12,TRBD2,TRBV7-9,TRBJ2-2,once,CARGLAAGELFF,TGTGCCAGAGGACTAGCGGCTGGGGAGCTGTTTTTT
14,-,TRBV18,TRBJ2-1,-,CASSPLGVNNEQFF,TGTGCCAGCTCACCTCTCGGGGTGAACAATGAGCAGTTCTTC
13,-,TRBV27,TRBJ2-3,-,CASTPGGRDTQYF,TGTGCCAGCACCCCAGGGGGGCGGGATACGCAGTATTTT
18,TRBD2,TRBV9,TRBJ2-7,-,CASSVGSGSFPTDYEQYF,TGTGCCAGCAGCGTAGGAAGCGGGAGTTTCCCTACTGACTACGAGCAGTACTTC
18,-,TRBV3-1/TRBV3-2,TRBJ1-1,-,CASSQALPQDIMNTEAFF,TGTGCCAGCAGCCAAGCTTTGCCGCAGGACATCATGAACACTGAAGCTTTCTTT
11,-,TRBV20-1,TRBJ2-7,-,CSARLIYEQYF,TGCAGTGCTAGATTAATCTACGAGCAGTACTTC
13,-,TRBV2,TRBJ1-1,once,CASSEEGNTEAFF,TGTGCCAGCAGTGAGGAGGGGAACACTGAAGCTTTCTTT
14,-,TRBV3-1/TRBV3-2,TRBJ2-2,-,CASKGGGRTGELFF,TGTGCCAGCAAGGGAGGGGGGCGAACCGGGGAGCTGTTTTTT
15,-,TRBV7-3,TRBJ2-1,-,CASRSQRNSYNEQFF,TGTGCCAGCAGATCCCAGCGGAACTCCTACAATGAGCAGTTCTTC
13,TRBD1,TRBV29-1,TRBJ1-2,-,CSGRGQADYGYTF,TGCAGCGGACGCGGACAGGCCGACTATGGCTACACCTTC
14,-,TRBV6-5,TRBJ2-5,-,CASSYWRGQETQYF,TGTGCCAGCAGTTATTGGCGAGGCCAAGAGACCCAGTACTTC
14,-,TRBV7-2,TRBJ2-1,-,CASSLRRVFNEQFF,TGTGCCAGCAGCTTAAGGCGGGTCTTTAATGAGCAGTTCTTC
13,-,TRBV5-1,TRBJ2-7,-,CASRTTVTYEQYF,TGCGCCAGCAGGACGACAGTTACCTACGAGCAGTACTTC
16,-,TRBV18,TRBJ2-1,-,CASSATQGLRYNEQFF,TGTGCCAGCTCAGCAACTCAGGGGCTCAGATACAATGAGCAGTTCTTC